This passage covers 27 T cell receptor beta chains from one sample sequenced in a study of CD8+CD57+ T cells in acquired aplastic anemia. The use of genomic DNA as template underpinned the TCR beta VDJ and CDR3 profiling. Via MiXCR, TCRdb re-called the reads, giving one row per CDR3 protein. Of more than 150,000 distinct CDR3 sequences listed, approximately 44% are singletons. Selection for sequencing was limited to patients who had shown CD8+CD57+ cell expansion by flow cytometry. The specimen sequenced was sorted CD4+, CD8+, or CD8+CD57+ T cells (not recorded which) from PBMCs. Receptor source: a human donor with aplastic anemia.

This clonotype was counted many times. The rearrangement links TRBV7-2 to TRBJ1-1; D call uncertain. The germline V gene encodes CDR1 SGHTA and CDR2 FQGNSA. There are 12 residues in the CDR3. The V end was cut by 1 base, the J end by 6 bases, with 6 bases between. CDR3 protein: CASSLVGAEAFF. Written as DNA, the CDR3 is TGTGCCAGCAGCTTAGTCGGTGCTGAAGCTTTCTTT. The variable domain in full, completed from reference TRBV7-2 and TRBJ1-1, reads GAGVSQSPSNKVTEKGKDVELRCDPISGHTALYWYRQSLGQGLEFLIYFQGNSAPDKSGLPSDRFSAERTGGSVSTLTIQRTQQEDSAVYLCASSLVGAEAFFGQGTRLTVV.

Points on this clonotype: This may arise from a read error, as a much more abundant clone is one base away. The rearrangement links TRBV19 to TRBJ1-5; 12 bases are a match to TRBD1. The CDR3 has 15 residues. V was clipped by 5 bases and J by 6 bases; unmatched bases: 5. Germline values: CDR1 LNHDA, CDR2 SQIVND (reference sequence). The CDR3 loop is CASSSGQGARQPQHF. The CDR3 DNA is TGTGCCAGTAGTTCGGGACAGGGGGCGCGTCAGCCCCAGCATTTT. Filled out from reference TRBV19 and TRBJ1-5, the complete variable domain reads DGGITQSPKYLFRKEGQNVTLSCEQNLNHDAMYWYRQDPGQGLRLIYYSQIVNDFQKGDIAEGYSVSREKKESFPLTVTSAQKNPTAFYLCASSSGQGARQPQHFGDGTRLSIL.

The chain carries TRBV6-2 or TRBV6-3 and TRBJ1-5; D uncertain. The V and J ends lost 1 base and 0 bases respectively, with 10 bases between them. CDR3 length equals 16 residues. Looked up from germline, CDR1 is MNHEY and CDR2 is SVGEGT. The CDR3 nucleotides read TGTGCCAGCAGTTACTTTCCCCCTTATAGCAATCAGCCCCAGCATTTT. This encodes CASSYFPPYSNQPQHF.

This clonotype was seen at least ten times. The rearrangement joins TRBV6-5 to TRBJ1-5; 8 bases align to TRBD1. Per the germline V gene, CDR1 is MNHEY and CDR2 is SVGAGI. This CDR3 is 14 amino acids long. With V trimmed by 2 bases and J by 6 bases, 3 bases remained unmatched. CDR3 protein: CASSYGTGGQPQHF. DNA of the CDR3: TGTGCCAGCAGTTACGGAACAGGGGGTCAGCCCCAGCATTTT.

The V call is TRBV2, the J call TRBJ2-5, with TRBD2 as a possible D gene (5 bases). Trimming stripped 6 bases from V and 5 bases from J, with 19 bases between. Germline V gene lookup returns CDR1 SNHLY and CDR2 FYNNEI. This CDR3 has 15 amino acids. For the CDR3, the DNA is TGTGCCAGCAGCCAAGGGAGTCGATTCACGGAGACCCAGTACTTC. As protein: CASSQGSRFTETQYF.

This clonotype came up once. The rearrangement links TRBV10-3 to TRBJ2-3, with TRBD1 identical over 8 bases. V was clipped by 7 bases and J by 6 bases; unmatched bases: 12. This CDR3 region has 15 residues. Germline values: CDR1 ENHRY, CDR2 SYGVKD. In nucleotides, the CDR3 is TGTGCCATCACCATGGGGAATGCAGGGGGCGATACGCAGTATTTT. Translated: CAITMGNAGGDTQYF.

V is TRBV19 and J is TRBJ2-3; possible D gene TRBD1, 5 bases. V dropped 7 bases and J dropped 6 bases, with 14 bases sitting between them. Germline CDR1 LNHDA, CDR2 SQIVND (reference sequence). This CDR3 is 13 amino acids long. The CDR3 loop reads CASKGPAFDTQYF. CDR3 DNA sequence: TGTGCCAGTAAGGGGCCAGCTTTTGATACGCAGTATTTT.

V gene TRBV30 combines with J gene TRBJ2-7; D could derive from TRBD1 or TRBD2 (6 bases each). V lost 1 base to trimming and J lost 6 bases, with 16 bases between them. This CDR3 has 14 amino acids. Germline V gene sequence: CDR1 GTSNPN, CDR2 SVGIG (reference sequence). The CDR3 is CAWSGGDTDVEQYF. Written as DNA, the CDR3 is TGTGCCTGGAGTGGCGGGGACACGGACGTCGAGCAGTACTTC.

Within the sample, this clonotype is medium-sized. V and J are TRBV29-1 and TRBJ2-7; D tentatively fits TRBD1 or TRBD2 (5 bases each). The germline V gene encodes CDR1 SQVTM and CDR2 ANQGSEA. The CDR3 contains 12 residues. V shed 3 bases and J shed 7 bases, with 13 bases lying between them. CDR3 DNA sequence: TGCAGCGTTGACGGGGCCGAGAGGGAGCAGTACGTC. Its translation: CSVDGAEREQYV.

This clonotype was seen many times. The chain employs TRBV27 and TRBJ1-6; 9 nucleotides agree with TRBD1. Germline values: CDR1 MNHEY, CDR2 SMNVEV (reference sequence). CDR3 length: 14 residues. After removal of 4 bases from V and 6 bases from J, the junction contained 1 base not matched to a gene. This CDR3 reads CASSWTGANSPLHF. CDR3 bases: TGTGCCAGCAGTTGGACAGGGGCTAATTCACCCCTCCACTTT.

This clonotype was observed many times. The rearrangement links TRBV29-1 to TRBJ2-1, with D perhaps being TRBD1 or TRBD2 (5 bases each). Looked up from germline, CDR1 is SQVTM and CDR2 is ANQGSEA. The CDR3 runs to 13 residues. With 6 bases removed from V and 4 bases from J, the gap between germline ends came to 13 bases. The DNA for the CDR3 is TGCAGCGTGGGACCGGGGAATTACAATGAGCAGTTCTTC. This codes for CSVGPGNYNEQFF.

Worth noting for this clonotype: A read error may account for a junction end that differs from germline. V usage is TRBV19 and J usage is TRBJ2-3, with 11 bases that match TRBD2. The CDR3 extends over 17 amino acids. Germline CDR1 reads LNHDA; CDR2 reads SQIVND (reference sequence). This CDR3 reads CASSMSPSGGSADAQYF. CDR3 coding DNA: TGTGCCAGTAGTATGTCTCCTAGCGGGGGGAGCGCAGATGCGCAGTATTTT.

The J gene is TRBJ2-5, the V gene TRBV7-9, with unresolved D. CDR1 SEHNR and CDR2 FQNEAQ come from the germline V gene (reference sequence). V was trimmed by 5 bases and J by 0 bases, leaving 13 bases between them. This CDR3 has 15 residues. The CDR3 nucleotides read TGTGCCAGCAGCGCACGGACCGGGTACCAAGAGACCCAGTACTTC. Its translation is CASSARTGYQETQYF.

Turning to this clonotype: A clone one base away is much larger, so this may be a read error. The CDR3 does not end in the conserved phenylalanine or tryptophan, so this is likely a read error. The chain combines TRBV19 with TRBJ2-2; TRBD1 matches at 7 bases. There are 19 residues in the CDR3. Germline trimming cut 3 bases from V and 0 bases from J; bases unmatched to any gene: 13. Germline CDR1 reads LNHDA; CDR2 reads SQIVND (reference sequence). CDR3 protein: CASSMGVIGQGANTGELFL. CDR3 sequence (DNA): TGTGCCAGTAGTATGGGGGTGATAGGGCAGGGGGCGAACACCGGGGAGCTGTTTCTT.

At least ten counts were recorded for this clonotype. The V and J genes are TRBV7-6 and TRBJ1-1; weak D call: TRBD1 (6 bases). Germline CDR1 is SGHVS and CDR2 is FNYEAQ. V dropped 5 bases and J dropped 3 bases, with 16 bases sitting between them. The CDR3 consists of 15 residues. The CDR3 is CASSTGQGPDTEAFF. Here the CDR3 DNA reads TGTGCCAGCAGCACCGGGCAGGGGCCGGACACTGAAGCTTTCTTT.

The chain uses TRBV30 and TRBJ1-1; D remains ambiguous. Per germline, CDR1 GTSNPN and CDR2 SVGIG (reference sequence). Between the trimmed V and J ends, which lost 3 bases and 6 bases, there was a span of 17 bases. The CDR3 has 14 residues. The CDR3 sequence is CAWRTRTRWAEAFF. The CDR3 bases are TGTGCCTGGAGGACCAGAACCCGGTGGGCTGAAGCTTTCTTT.

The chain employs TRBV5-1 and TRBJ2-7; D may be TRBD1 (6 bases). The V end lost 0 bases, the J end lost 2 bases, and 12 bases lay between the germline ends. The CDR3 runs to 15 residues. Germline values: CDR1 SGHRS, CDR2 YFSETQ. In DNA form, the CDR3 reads TGCGCCAGCAGCTTGGACCGGGACATTACCTACGAGCAGTACTTC. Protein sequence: CASSLDRDITYEQYF.

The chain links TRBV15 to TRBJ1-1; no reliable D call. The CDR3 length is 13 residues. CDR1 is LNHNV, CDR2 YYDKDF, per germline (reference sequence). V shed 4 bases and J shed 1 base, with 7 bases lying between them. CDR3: CATSIGRNTEAFF. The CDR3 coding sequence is TGTGCCACCAGCATAGGGAGGAACACTGAAGCTTTCTTT. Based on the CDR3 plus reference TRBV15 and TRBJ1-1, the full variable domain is DAMVIQNPRYQVTQFGKPVTLSCSQTLNHNVMYWYQQKSSQAPKLLFHYYDKDFNNEADTPDNFQSRRPNTSFCFLDIRSPGLGDTAMYLCATSIGRNTEAFFGQGTRLTVV.

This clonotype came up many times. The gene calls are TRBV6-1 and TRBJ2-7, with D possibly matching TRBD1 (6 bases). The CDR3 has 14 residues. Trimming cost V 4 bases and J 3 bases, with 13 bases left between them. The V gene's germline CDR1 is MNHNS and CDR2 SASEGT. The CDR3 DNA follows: TGTGCCAGCAGTGCAGCCTGGGGGCTCTACGAGCAGTACGTC. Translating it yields CASSAAWGLYEQYV.

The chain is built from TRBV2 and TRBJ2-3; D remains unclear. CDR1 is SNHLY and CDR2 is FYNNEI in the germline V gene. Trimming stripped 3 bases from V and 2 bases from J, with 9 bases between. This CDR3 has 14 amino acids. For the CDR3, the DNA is TGTGCCAGCAGTGACGTAGGTACCACAGATACGCAGTATTTT. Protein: CASSDVGTTDTQYF. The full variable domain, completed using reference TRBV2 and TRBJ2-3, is EPEVTQTPSHQVTQMGQEVILRCVPISNHLYFYWYRQILGQKVEFLVSFYNNEISEKSEIFDDQFSVERPDGSNFTLKIRSTKLEDSAMYFCASSDVGTTDTQYFGPGTRLTVL.

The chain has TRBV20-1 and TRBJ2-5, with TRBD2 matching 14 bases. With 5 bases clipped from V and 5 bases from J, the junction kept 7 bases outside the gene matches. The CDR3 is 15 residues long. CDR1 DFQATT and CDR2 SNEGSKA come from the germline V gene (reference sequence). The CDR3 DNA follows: TGCAGTGCTCCGAGACTAGCGGGAGGGTGGGAGACCCAGTACTTC. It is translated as CSAPRLAGGWETQYF.

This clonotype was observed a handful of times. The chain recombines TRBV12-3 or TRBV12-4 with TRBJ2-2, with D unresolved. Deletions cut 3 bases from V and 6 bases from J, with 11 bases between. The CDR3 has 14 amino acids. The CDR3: CASSFSPAAGELFF. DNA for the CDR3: TGTGCCAGCAGTTTTAGCCCGGCGGCCGGGGAGCTGTTTTTT.

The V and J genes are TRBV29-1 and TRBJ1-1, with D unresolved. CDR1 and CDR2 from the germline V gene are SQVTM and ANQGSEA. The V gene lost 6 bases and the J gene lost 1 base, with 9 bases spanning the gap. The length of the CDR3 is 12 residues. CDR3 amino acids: CSVQRQNTEAFF. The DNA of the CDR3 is TGCAGCGTCCAAAGACAGAACACTGAAGCTTTCTTT. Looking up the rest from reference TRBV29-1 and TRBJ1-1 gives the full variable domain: SAVISQKPSRDICQRGTSLTIQCQVDSQVTMMFWYRQQPGQSLTLIATANQGSEATYESGFVIDKFPISRPNLTFSTLTVSNMSPEDSSIYLCSVQRQNTEAFFGQGTRLTVV.

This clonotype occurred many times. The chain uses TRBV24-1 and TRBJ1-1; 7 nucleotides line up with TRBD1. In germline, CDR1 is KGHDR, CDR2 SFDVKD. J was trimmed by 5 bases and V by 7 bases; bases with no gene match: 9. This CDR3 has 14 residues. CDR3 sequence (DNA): TGTGCCACCAGACGGGACAGTCTGAGTACTGAAGCTTTCTTT. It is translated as CATRRDSLSTEAFF.

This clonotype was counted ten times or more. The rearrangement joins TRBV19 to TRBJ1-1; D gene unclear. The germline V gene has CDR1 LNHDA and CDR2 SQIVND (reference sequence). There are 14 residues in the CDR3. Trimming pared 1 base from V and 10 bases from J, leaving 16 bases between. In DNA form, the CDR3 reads TGTGCCAGTAGTATAGGGTTGATTTCAACCCGAGCTTTCTTT. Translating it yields CASSIGLISTRAFF.

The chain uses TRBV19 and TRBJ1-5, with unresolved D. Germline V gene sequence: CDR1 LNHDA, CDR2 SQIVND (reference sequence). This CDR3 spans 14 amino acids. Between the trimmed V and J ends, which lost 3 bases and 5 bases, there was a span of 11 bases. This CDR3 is CASSIRSGDQPQHF. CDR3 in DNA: TGTGCCAGTAGTATCCGGAGCGGGGATCAGCCCCAGCATTTT. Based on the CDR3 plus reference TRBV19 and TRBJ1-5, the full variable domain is DGGITQSPKYLFRKEGQNVTLSCEQNLNHDAMYWYRQDPGQGLRLIYYSQIVNDFQKGDIAEGYSVSREKKESFPLTVTSAQKNPTAFYLCASSIRSGDQPQHFGDGTRLSIL.

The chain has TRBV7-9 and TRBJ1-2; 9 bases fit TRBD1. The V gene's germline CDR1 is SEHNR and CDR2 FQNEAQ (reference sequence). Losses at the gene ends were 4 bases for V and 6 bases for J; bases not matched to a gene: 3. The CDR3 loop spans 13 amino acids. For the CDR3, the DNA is TGTGCCAGCAGCTCCACAGGGGGCCATGGCTACACCTTC. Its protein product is CASSSTGGHGYTF.